This T cell receptor beta chain was profiled in a study of blood T cell repertoires in COVID-19. Study-wide context: Acute and convalescent COVID-19 specimens originated in the United States, Italy and Spain.

Measured with immunoSEQ multiplex PCR; TCRdb has only the in-frame clones, and not every one. The sample records about 160,000 clones, about four fifths being singletons. The CDR3 is 16 amino acids. Germline V lookup: CDR1 SGHVS, CDR2 FQNEAQ. Note on this clone: Relative to the germline gene, one junction end is altered; a read error may explain this.

The rearrangement joins TRBV7-8 to TRBJ2-7, with 12 bases lining up with TRBD2. The clonotype comes from a man aged 65 to 79 who had recovered from COVID-19. Sequenced material: peripheral blood. The CDR3 reads CASSLASTSGRDEQYF. In DNA form, the CDR3 reads TGTGCCAGCAGCCTAGCATCGACTAGCGGGAGAGACGAGCAGTACTTC.